The 28 T cell receptor beta chains below all came from one sample that was sequenced in a study of blood T cells in healthy people across ages. With a J-beta primer mix and a sample-barcoded 5' primer, a second PCR ran 7 to 11 cycles. TCRdb recomputed calls from the 5' RACE reads with MiXCR, one row per CDR3 protein. The sample carries about 2 million distinct CDR3 sequences, 49% recorded once. Sequencing input: blood. Receptors originate from a woman aged 40 to 50 in good health.

The V and J genes are TRBV4-3 and TRBJ2-7, with TRBD2 matching over 7 bases. The CDR3 contains 16 residues. From germline, CDR1 is LGHNA and CDR2 YSLEER. V trimming: 1 base; J trimming: 1 base; junction bases outside the gene matches: 7. CDR3 loop: CASSQVLMGGSYEQYF. The DNA of the CDR3 is TGCGCCAGCAGCCAAGTTTTAATGGGGGGGTCCTACGAGCAGTACTTC.

The V and J genes are TRBV5-5 and TRBJ2-5, with no clear D. V was clipped by 1 base and J by 11 bases, with 12 bases between them. Germline CDR1 and CDR2: SGHKS and YYEKEE (reference sequence). The CDR3 covers 12 residues. The CDR3 nucleotides are TGTGCCAGCAGCTTGTTAGGCCCGCGGCAGTACTTC. Protein sequence: CASSLLGPRQYF.

The chain joins TRBV7-2 to TRBJ1-4; 7 nucleotides agree with TRBD1. V lost 5 bases, J lost 4 bases, and 7 bases stayed unmatched. In germline, CDR1 is SGHTA, CDR2 FQGNSA. There are 15 residues in the CDR3. The CDR3 bases are TGTGCCAGCAGCGAACGCCCAGGGGGTAATGAAAAACTGTTTTTT. This sequence encodes CASSERPGGNEKLFF.

The chain uses TRBV20-1 and TRBJ2-5, with unresolved D. V shed 1 base and J shed 5 bases, with 8 bases lying between them. The CDR3 totals 12 residues. The germline CDR1 and CDR2 sequences are DFQATT and SNEGSKA (reference sequence). The CDR3 sequence: CSARGHTETQYF. The CDR3 DNA follows: TGCAGTGCTAGAGGGCATACGGAGACCCAGTACTTC.

This clonotype was seen just once. The chain couples TRBV9 to TRBJ2-5; a possible D gene is TRBD2 (7 bases). CDR3 length: 16 amino acids. Germline V gives CDR1 SGDLS, CDR2 YYNGEE. V gave up 4 bases and J gave up 2 bases, with 18 bases separating them. Written as DNA, the CDR3 is TGTGCCAGCAGCCCACAGTGGGGGGGGCCGCAAGAGACCCAGTACTTC. Translation: CASSPQWGGPQETQYF. Full variable domain (rest looked up from reference TRBV9 and TRBJ2-5): DSGVTQTPKHLITATGQRVTLRCSPRSGDLSVYWYQQSLDQGLQFLIQYYNGEERAKGNILERFSAQQFPDLHSELNLSSLELGDSALYFCASSPQWGGPQETQYFGPGTRLLVL.

The chain links TRBV6-5 to TRBJ2-6; weak D call: TRBD1 (6 bases). With 2 bases removed from V and 0 bases from J, the gap between germline ends came to 11 bases. The germline V gene encodes CDR1 MNHEY and CDR2 SVGAGI. The CDR3 runs to 17 residues. The CDR3, as DNA: TGTGCCAGCAGTTACAGGACAGTCGCCTCTGGGGCCAACGTCCTGACTTTC. This codes for CASSYRTVASGANVLTF.

The chain couples TRBV5-1 to TRBJ1-5; possible D gene TRBD1, 6 bases. Per the germline V gene, CDR1 is SGHRS and CDR2 is YFSETQ. Trimming removed 0 bases from V and 0 bases from J, with 13 bases in between. This CDR3 has 17 amino acids. The CDR3 loop is CASSLVPGDYSNQPQHF. Here the CDR3 DNA reads TGCGCCAGCAGCTTGGTACCAGGGGACTATAGCAATCAGCCCCAGCATTTT.

The chain is built from TRBV5-1 and TRBJ2-5, with 7 bases lining up with TRBD2. This CDR3 is built from 16 residues. J lost 4 bases, V lost 0 bases, and 9 bases had no gene match. The germline V gene encodes CDR1 SGHRS and CDR2 YFSETQ. The CDR3 DNA reads TGCGCCAGCAGCTTGGGATTTGGCGGGGGAGGAGAGACCCAGTACTTC. Translated, it gives CASSLGFGGGGETQYF.

The J gene is TRBJ2-3, the V gene TRBV7-2; 10 bases map to TRBD2. V lost 4 bases to trimming and J lost 13 bases; unmatched junction nucleotides: 5. CDR3 length equals 12 residues. Germline loops: CDR1 SGHTA, CDR2 FQGNSA. Written as DNA, the CDR3 is TGTGCCAGCAGCTACCAGGGACTAGCGAAGTATTTT. Translating it yields CASSYQGLAKYF. Together with reference TRBV7-2 and TRBJ2-3, the CDR3 gives the full variable domain: GAGVSQSPSNKVTEKGKDVELRCDPISGHTALYWYRQSLGQGLEFLIYFQGNSAPDKSGLPSDRFSAERTGGSVSTLTIQRTQQEDSAVYLCASSYQGLAKYFGPGTRLTVL.

The chain is built from TRBV27 and TRBJ2-1; possible D gene TRBD2, 5 bases. The J call is uncertain, as TRBJ2-7 better fits the DNA end. Germline V gene lookup returns CDR1 MNHEY and CDR2 SMNVEV (reference sequence). The CDR3 length is 16 residues. Written as DNA, the CDR3 is TGTGCCAGCAGTTTAACCAGCGGAGACTCCTACAATGAGCAGTACTTC. Encoded protein: CASSLTSGDSYNEQYF.

This clonotype was recorded many times. Sequence at one end of the junction differs from germline and may be a read error. The DNA of the CDR3 is TGTGCCAGCAGCTTAGGCTATGGCTACACCTTC. Translating gives CASSLGYGYTF. This chain uses TRBV12-3 or TRBV12-4 with TRBJ1-2; D not certain. This CDR3 is 11 amino acids long.

This clonotype was observed a few times. The CDR3 coding sequence is TGCAGTGCTAGTGACAGCTACCCCGCTAACTATGGCTACACCTTC. This translates into CSASDSYPANYGYTF. The rearrangement links TRBV20-1 to TRBJ1-2, with a weak D call TRBD1 (5 bases). V was trimmed by 3 bases and J by 0 bases, leaving 14 bases between them. The CDR3 has 15 residues. In germline, CDR1 is DFQATT, CDR2 SNEGSKA (reference sequence).

This chain connects TRBV6-5 to TRBJ2-7, with 8 nucleotides matching TRBD1. There are 14 residues in the CDR3. J gave up 3 bases and V 5 bases, and 6 bases lay outside the gene matches. Germline V lookup: CDR1 MNHEY, CDR2 SVGAGI. The CDR3 protein is CASSRDRGYYEQYF. The CDR3 DNA reads TGTGCCAGCAGTCGAGACAGGGGATACTACGAGCAGTACTTC.

This rearrangement joins TRBV6-2 or TRBV6-3 to TRBJ2-7, with 8 bases that match TRBD2. This CDR3 region has 16 residues. V lost 7 bases to trimming and J lost 2 bases; unmatched junction nucleotides: 13. Germline assignment: CDR1 MNHEY and CDR2 SVGEGT. The CDR3 protein is CASTAGSLGRAYEQYF. In DNA, the CDR3 is TGTGCCAGCACGGCGGGGAGCCTCGGGAGGGCCTACGAGCAGTACTTC.

A word on this clonotype: Its ends do not fully match the called genes, so a read error is possible. The chain links TRBV28 to TRBJ2-1; TRBD2 matches at 9 bases. Per the germline V gene, CDR1 is MDHEN and CDR2 is SYDVKM. This CDR3 region has 15 residues. CDR3 bases: TGTGCCAGCAGATTGAGCGGGGGGATAAACAACGAGCAGTTCTTC. It codes for CASRLSGGINNEQFF.

The V call is TRBV6-5, the J call TRBJ1-6; D gene uncertain. The V and J ends lost 4 bases and 4 bases respectively, with 14 bases between them. CDR3 length: 16 residues. In germline, CDR1 is MNHEY, CDR2 SVGAGI. This CDR3 reads CASSFYLTGYNSPLHF. CDR3 DNA sequence: TGTGCCAGCAGTTTCTATTTGACCGGGTATAATTCACCCCTCCACTTT.

This chain links TRBV20-1 with TRBJ2-3; 7 positions agree with TRBD2. Germline CDR1 is DFQATT and CDR2 is SNEGSKA (reference sequence). The CDR3 runs 14 residues. Trimming at V came to 4 bases and at J to 0 bases, leaving 4 bases not matched to a gene. Here the CDR3 reads CSAKRGPSTDTQYF. As DNA, the CDR3 is TGCAGTGCTAAGCGGGGACCCAGCACAGATACGCAGTATTTT.

This chain joins TRBV27 and TRBJ2-5; 9 positions match TRBD2. The CDR3 spans 18 residues. Germline-derived CDR1 and CDR2 are MNHEY and SMNVEV (reference sequence). V lost 2 bases, J lost 2 bases, and 12 bases stayed unmatched. The CDR3 coding sequence is TGTGCCAGCAGTTTAATAGCGGGGGCTAGCGGTAATCAAGAGACCCAGTACTTC. Amino acid sequence: CASSLIAGASGNQETQYF.

This clonotype has only a few counts. The chain links TRBV6-5 to TRBJ1-2; possibly TRBD1 for D (5 bases). The CDR3 sequence is 14 residues long. V was trimmed by 7 bases and J by 3 bases, leaving 15 bases between them. Germline values: CDR1 MNHEY, CDR2 SVGAGI. The DNA for the CDR3 is TGTGCCAGCAAGGGCAGGGCTACGGACTATGGCTACACCTTC. Residues: CASKGRATDYGYTF.

This chain uses TRBV18 with TRBJ2-1; 7 positions match TRBD2. CDR3 length: 15 amino acids. Germline V gives CDR1 KGHSH, CDR2 LQKENI. Trimming at V came to 3 bases and at J to 5 bases, leaving 7 bases not matched to a gene. The CDR3, as DNA: TGTGCCAGCTCACCTCCCCAGCGGGGAGACAATGAGCAGTTCTTC. It translates to CASSPPQRGDNEQFF.

The chain couples TRBV9 to TRBJ2-5, with TRBD2 matching over 8 bases. With 0 bases clipped from V and 5 bases from J, the junction kept 6 bases outside the gene matches. This CDR3 region has 15 residues. Looked up from germline, CDR1 is SGDLS and CDR2 is YYNGEE. CDR3 protein: CASSVGPAGVETQYF. The CDR3 bases are TGTGCCAGCAGCGTAGGGCCAGCGGGGGTGGAGACCCAGTACTTC.

The J gene is TRBJ2-5, the V gene TRBV6-2 or TRBV6-3, with TRBD1 as a possible D gene (5 bases). Trimming pared 0 bases from V and 0 bases from J, leaving 11 bases between. The CDR3 length is 16 residues. Germline V gives CDR1 MNHEY, CDR2 SVGEGT. Written as DNA, the CDR3 is TGTGCCAGCAGTTACTCGATACAGGATTACCAAGAGACCCAGTACTTC. It yields the protein CASSYSIQDYQETQYF.

This clonotype has a handful of counts. V gene TRBV7-8 combines with J gene TRBJ2-1; tentative D call: TRBD1 (6 bases). This CDR3 contains 12 residues. Germline V gene sequence: CDR1 SGHVS, CDR2 FQNEAQ. Trimming removed 5 bases at V and 9 bases at J, with 11 bases between. The CDR3, as DNA: TGTGCCAGCAGCACAGACAGGACTGAGCAGTTCTTC. As protein: CASSTDRTEQFF.

V and J are TRBV12-3 or TRBV12-4 and TRBJ2-5; 8 bases align to TRBD2. V dropped 5 bases and J dropped 4; count of bases not matched to a gene: 6. The CDR3 sequence is 14 residues long. This chain's CDR3 is CASSRRGVGETQYF. Here the CDR3 DNA reads TGTGCCAGCAGTCGGCGGGGGGTGGGAGAGACCCAGTACTTC.

This clonotype was seen more than once but under ten times. This chain links TRBV5-6 with TRBJ2-5; 7 bases map to TRBD2. After removal of 5 bases from V and 3 bases from J, the junction contained 10 bases not matched to a gene. CDR3 length: 15 amino acids. The V gene's germline CDR1 is SGHDT and CDR2 YYEEEE. The CDR3: CASRKSGELKETQYF. The CDR3 DNA reads as TGTGCCAGCAGAAAGAGCGGGGAACTTAAAGAGACCCAGTACTTC.

The genes are TRBV20-1 and TRBJ2-3; D not certain. Germline V gene sequence: CDR1 DFQATT, CDR2 SNEGSKA (reference sequence). The germline V and J ends were trimmed by 3 bases and 2 bases, with 12 bases remaining between them. There are 14 residues in the CDR3. The CDR3 nucleotides are TGCAGTGCTAGGTACTTCGCCCTCACAGATACGCAGTATTTT. It specifies CSARYFALTDTQYF.

The table lists this clonotype with a count of one. The chain couples TRBV12-3 or TRBV12-4 to TRBJ1-5; a possible D gene is TRBD1 (5 bases). The V end lost 11 bases, the J end lost 0 bases, and 11 bases lay between the germline ends. The CDR3 extends over 13 amino acids. CDR3 region: CASQGTSNQPQHF. In DNA, the CDR3 is TGTGCCTCCCAGGGTACTAGCAATCAGCCCCAGCATTTT.

This chain uses TRBV3-1 with TRBJ2-1; D possibly corresponds to TRBD1 (5 bases). The CDR3 spans 15 residues. Germline assignment: CDR1 LGHDT and CDR2 YNNKEL (reference sequence). V was pared by 0 bases and J by 4 bases, with 10 bases between. The CDR3, as DNA: TGTGCCAGCAGCCAAGATGTGGGGCCGTACAATGAGCAGTTCTTC. It codes for CASSQDVGPYNEQFF.